A single sample gave rise to the 22 T cell receptor beta chains below, sequenced in a study of Ad26.COV2.S vaccination and SARS-CoV-2 variants. The treatment was: 15 to 20 received Ad26.COV2.S at low or high dose, single or two shots; several received placebo; per-sample allocation not given. Sample collection was performed on day 63 after the first vaccine or placebo injection. The method was immunoSEQ multiplex PCR; TCRdb's version includes in-frame clones alone and lacks a portion of them. The sample gives 350,000 to 500,000 clones, 90% of which show up once; more than 10% is in the top ten. The material sequenced was peripheral blood, taken in a trial of Ad26.COV2.S vaccine versus placebo. The receptors originated from a person aged 18-65 years who received the Ad26.COV2.S COVID-19 vaccine or a placebo.

The genes are TRBV10-3 and TRBJ2-1; TRBD2 agrees at 11 bases. This CDR3 region has 17 residues. V lost 2 bases, J lost 7 bases, and 10 bases stayed unmatched. The germline gives CDR1 ENHRY, CDR2 SYGVKD. The DNA for the CDR3 is TGTGCCATCAGTGAGCCCCAGACTAGCGGGATTCTAAATGAGCAGTTCTTC. Its translation: CAISEPQTSGILNEQFF.

The CDR3 sequence is CASSYGGRATDTQYF. The CDR3 DNA follows: TGTGCCAGCAGTTACGGCGGGAGGGCCACAGATACGCAGTATTTT. J is TRBJ2-3 and V is TRBV6-5; TRBD2 matches 9 bases. The ends lost 2 bases at V and 2 bases at J; junction bases unmatched: 2. The V gene's germline CDR1 is MNHEY and CDR2 SVGAGI. The CDR3 loop spans 15 amino acids.

The chain couples TRBV10-3 to TRBJ2-7, with D possibly matching TRBD1 (5 bases). Deletions cut 6 bases from V and 5 bases from J, with 14 bases between. Germline V gene sequence: CDR1 ENHRY, CDR2 SYGVKD. The CDR3 runs to 13 residues. The CDR3 DNA follows: TGTGCCATCAGGGGGCAGGGTGGGGACGAGCAGTACTTC. Protein sequence: CAIRGQGGDEQYF.

This chain joins TRBV11-2 and TRBJ2-7; TRBD2 matches 8 bases. There are 16 residues in the CDR3. Per the germline V gene, CDR1 is SGHAT and CDR2 is FQNNGV. V trimming: 5 bases; J trimming: 2 bases; junction bases outside the gene matches: 11. CDR3 amino acids: CASSQTVAGPAYEQYF. The DNA for the CDR3 is TGTGCCAGCAGCCAAACCGTAGCGGGGCCAGCCTACGAGCAGTACTTC.

CDR3 sequence: CASSLRGRLNEQFF. As DNA, the CDR3 is TGTGCCAGCAGCTTAAGAGGCCGTTTAAATGAGCAGTTCTTC. V and J are TRBV7-3 and TRBJ2-1; D call uncertain. The germline CDR1 and CDR2 sequences are SGHTA and FQGTGA. CDR3 size: 14 residues. V was shortened by 1 base and J by 7 bases, with 11 bases between the two germline ends.

The chain has TRBV6-6 and TRBJ1-1; no clear D gene. The ends were cut back, 2 bases at V and 6 bases at J, with 7 bases in the middle. The CDR3 consists of 12 residues. Germline V lookup: CDR1 MNHNY, CDR2 SVGAGI (reference sequence). CDR3 protein: CASSYGPAEAFF. In DNA form, the CDR3 reads TGTGCCAGCAGTTACGGACCTGCTGAAGCTTTCTTT.

This chain uses TRBV3-1 (or the pseudogene TRBV3-2) with TRBJ2-5, with no clear D. Germline lookup yields CDR1 LGHDT and CDR2 YNNKEL (reference sequence). The CDR3 is 16 residues long. Trimming cost V 2 bases and J 2 bases, with 15 bases left between them. Here the CDR3 reads CASSQPQDGLQETQYF. The CDR3 nucleotides read TGTGCCAGCAGCCAACCCCAGGACGGATTACAAGAGACCCAGTACTTC.

This chain links TRBV7-2 with TRBJ1-2; D not certain. V was pared by 1 base and J by 6 bases, with 9 bases between. CDR3 length equals 13 residues. In germline, CDR1 is SGHTA, CDR2 FQGNSA. The CDR3 is CASSLVSIDGYTF. In DNA form, the CDR3 reads TGTGCCAGCAGCTTAGTGTCCATCGATGGCTACACCTTC. The full variable domain, rest sourced from reference TRBV7-2 and TRBJ1-2, is GAGVSQSPSNKVTEKGKDVELRCDPISGHTALYWYRQSLGQGLEFLIYFQGNSAPDKSGLPSDRFSAERTGGSVSTLTIQRTQQEDSAVYLCASSLVSIDGYTFGSGTRLTVV.

The rearrangement uses TRBV5-8 and TRBJ2-4; D ambiguous. The CDR3 consists of 17 residues. CDR1 is SGHTS, CDR2 YDEGEE, per germline. V shed 0 bases and J shed 0 bases, with 13 bases lying between them. The CDR3 bases are TGTGCCAGCAGCTTGGTACGGAGTGCTCTAGCCAAAAACATTCAGTACTTC. Residues: CASSLVRSALAKNIQYF.

The V gene is TRBV7-9, the J gene TRBJ1-3; TRBD1 agrees at 9 bases. J was trimmed by 0 bases and V by 10 bases; bases with no gene match: 4. The CDR3 has 14 amino acids. In germline, CDR1 is SEHNR, CDR2 FQNEAQ (reference sequence). CDR3 in amino acids: CATRTGDSGNTIYF. The CDR3 nucleotides read TGTGCCACAAGGACAGGGGACTCTGGAAACACCATATATTTT.

This chain connects TRBV2 to TRBJ2-7, with a tentative D call TRBD2 (6 bases). This CDR3 is built from 13 residues. CDR1 SNHLY and CDR2 FYNNEI come from the germline V gene. V was pared by 6 bases and J by 0 bases, with 9 bases between. CDR3 sequence: CASRGTFSYEQYF. The DNA for the CDR3 is TGTGCCAGCAGGGGGACTTTCTCCTACGAGCAGTACTTC. Looking up the rest from reference TRBV2 and TRBJ2-7 gives the full variable domain: EPEVTQTPSHQVTQMGQEVILRCVPISNHLYFYWYRQILGQKVEFLVSFYNNEISEKSEIFDDQFSVERPDGSNFTLKIRSTKLEDSAMYFCASRGTFSYEQYFGPGTRLTVT.

This clone was seen a few times. This sequence joins TRBV6-2 or TRBV6-3 and TRBJ2-1; TRBD1 is a possible D gene (7 bases). The CDR3 runs to 15 residues. Germline lookup yields CDR1 MNHEY and CDR2 SVGEGT. Trimming removed 0 bases from V and 2 bases from J, with 8 bases in between. The CDR3 DNA is TGTGCCAGCAGTTACTCCAGGGGGGCCTACAATGAGCAGTTCTTC. It yields the protein CASSYSRGAYNEQFF.

The V and J genes are TRBV7-9 and TRBJ2-2; TRBD1 might be the D (6 bases). V was shortened by 2 bases and J by 4 bases, with 20 bases between the two germline ends. This CDR3 has 18 amino acids. The V gene's germline CDR1 is SEHNR and CDR2 FQNEAQ (reference sequence). The CDR3 bases are TGTGCCAGCAGCTTAAGAGACACCCAGGGGCGAGGCACCGGGGAGCTGTTTTTT. It yields the protein CASSLRDTQGRGTGELFF. Supplemented by reference TRBV7-9 and TRBJ2-2, the full variable domain reads DTGVSQNPRHKITKRGQNVTFRCDPISEHNRLYWYRQTLGQGPEFLTYFQNEAQLEKSRLLSDRFSAERPKGSFSTLEIQRTEQGDSAMYLCASSLRDTQGRGTGELFFGEGSRLTVL.

The V and J genes are TRBV5-1 and TRBJ2-2, with D unclear. Germline CDR1 reads SGHRS; CDR2 reads YFSETQ. The CDR3 sequence is 13 residues long. Trimming pared 0 bases from V and 5 bases from J, leaving 5 bases between. The CDR3 reads CASSLVGTGELFF. Written as DNA, the CDR3 is TGCGCCAGCAGCTTGGTAGGAACCGGGGAGCTGTTTTTT.

DNA for the CDR3: TGCGCCAGCAGCCAAGAACAGGGGTACTACGAGCAGTACTTC. This encodes CASSQEQGYYEQYF. The V gene is TRBV4-1, the J gene TRBJ2-7; the match to TRBD1 covers 7 bases. The V gene end was trimmed by 0 bases and the J gene end by 3 bases; junction bases not matched to a gene: 2. The germline V gene encodes CDR1 MGHRA and CDR2 YSYEKL. The CDR3 consists of 14 residues.

The rearrangement uses TRBV7-2 and TRBJ1-2, with D possibly being TRBD1 (5 bases). Per germline, CDR1 SGHTA and CDR2 FQGNSA. V was trimmed by 1 base and J by 3 bases, leaving 12 bases between them. The CDR3 is 15 residues long. DNA of the CDR3: TGTGCCAGCAGCTTAGACAACAGGCTTCACTATGGCTACACCTTC. Protein sequence: CASSLDNRLHYGYTF.

This rearrangement joins TRBV3-1 (or the pseudogene TRBV3-2) to TRBJ1-2, with a possible D match to TRBD1 (5 bases). Germline V gene data show CDR1 as LGHDT and CDR2 as YNNKEL (reference sequence). V lost 3 bases to trimming and J lost 8 bases, with 22 bases between them. The CDR3 totals 16 residues. The CDR3: CASSHTQVAIQRGYTF. The DNA of the CDR3 is TGTGCCAGCAGCCACACACAGGTCGCGATACAGCGAGGCTACACCTTC.

The chain links TRBV7-2 to TRBJ1-2; possible D gene TRBD1, 6 bases. There are 14 residues in the CDR3. Trimming took off 1 base at V and 2 bases at J, with 8 bases between the two ends. Looked up from germline, CDR1 is SGHTA and CDR2 is FQGNSA. The CDR3 sequence is CASSLVGGNYGYTF. The CDR3 DNA reads as TGTGCCAGCAGCTTAGTAGGGGGGAACTATGGCTACACCTTC. The full variable domain, rest sourced from reference TRBV7-2 and TRBJ1-2, is GAGVSQSPSNKVTEKGKDVELRCDPISGHTALYWYRQSLGQGLEFLIYFQGNSAPDKSGLPSDRFSAERTGGSVSTLTIQRTQQEDSAVYLCASSLVGGNYGYTFGSGTRLTVV.

The rearrangement uses TRBV12-3 or TRBV12-4 and TRBJ2-5; D remains unclear. The CDR3 spans 12 residues. Trimming pared 2 bases from V and 5 bases from J, leaving 6 bases between. In nucleotides, the CDR3 is TGTGCCAGCAGTTTATATAGGGAGACCCAGTACTTC. The encoded protein is CASSLYRETQYF.

The chain carries TRBV5-5 and TRBJ1-2, with 8 nucleotides matching TRBD1. The CDR3 consists of 13 residues. Losses at the gene ends were 7 bases for V and 4 bases for J; bases not matched to a gene: 6. Germline V gene lookup returns CDR1 SGHKS and CDR2 YYEKEE (reference sequence). This CDR3 is CASRDRILYGYTF. CDR3 in DNA: TGTGCCAGCCGGGACAGGATTCTCTATGGCTACACCTTC.

This chain links TRBV3-1 (or the pseudogene TRBV3-2) with TRBJ2-5; TRBD2 is a possible D gene (6 bases). Trimming shortened V by 4 bases and J by 2 bases, and 11 bases separated the two germline ends. CDR3 length equals 14 residues. Germline V gives CDR1 LGHDT, CDR2 YNNKEL (reference sequence). The CDR3 bases are TGTGCCAGCAGCCCCGGGGGACTGCAAGAGACCCAGTACTTC. It yields the protein CASSPGGLQETQYF.

The genes are TRBV15 and TRBJ1-1; no reliable D call. The CDR3 length is 13 residues. V was clipped by 7 bases and J by 1 base, with 10 bases between them. The germline V gene has CDR1 LNHNV and CDR2 YYDKDF (reference sequence). The CDR3 reads CATTHSRNTEAFF. CDR3 nucleotide sequence: TGTGCCACCACCCATTCAAGGAACACTGAAGCTTTCTTT.